What follows are 31 T cell receptor beta chains derived from one specimen sequenced in a study of control samples from healthy donors and cancer patients. Profiling relied on immunoSEQ multiplex PCR, and the TCRdb table lists in-frame clones only, not all of them. Of some 100,000 clones listed, 92% are singletons. Sequenced: blood. The source is a human donor in good health. The donor label of this sample is uncertain.

The chain recombines TRBV6-1 with TRBJ2-3; unclear D gene. CDR3 length equals 11 residues. V lost 2 bases and J lost 8, with 5 bases in between. Germline loops: CDR1 MNHNS, CDR2 SASEGT. CDR3 sequence: CASSESTTQYF. The CDR3 DNA follows: TGTGCCAGCAGTGAAAGCACTACGCAGTATTTT.

The chain couples TRBV7-2 to TRBJ2-5; TRBD2 agrees at 10 bases. CDR3 size: 16 residues. After removal of 3 bases from V and 4 bases from J, the junction contained 8 bases not matched to a gene. Germline lookup yields CDR1 SGHTA and CDR2 FQGNSA. The CDR3 nucleotides are TGTGCCAGCAGCTTTGCTAGCGGGGGAGGTGGAGAGACCCAGTACTTC. Amino acid sequence: CASSFASGGGGETQYF. The entire variable domain, with the rest obtained from reference TRBV7-2 and TRBJ2-5, is as follows: GAGVSQSPSNKVTEKGKDVELRCDPISGHTALYWYRQSLGQGLEFLIYFQGNSAPDKSGLPSDRFSAERTGGSVSTLTIQRTQQEDSAVYLCASSFASGGGGETQYFGPGTRLLVL.

V is TRBV5-5 and J is TRBJ1-2; maybe TRBD1 (6 bases). The CDR3 extends over 15 amino acids. V lost 0 bases and J lost 5, with 14 bases in between. CDR1 and CDR2 (germline): SGHKS, YYEKEE (reference sequence). Written as DNA, the CDR3 is TGTGCCAGCAGCTTGGCAGAGACAGGTCTTTATGGCTACACCTTC. It translates to CASSLAETGLYGYTF.

The gene calls are TRBV3-1 (or the pseudogene TRBV3-2) and TRBJ1-1; the D is unclear. Germline CDR1 reads LGHDT; CDR2 reads YNNKEL (reference sequence). This CDR3 has 12 amino acids. Between the trimmed V and J ends, which lost 4 bases and 7 bases, there was a span of 10 bases. In DNA form, the CDR3 reads TGTGCCAGCAGCCCCGGTAGGTATGAAGCTTTCTTT. This codes for CASSPGRYEAFF.

The rearrangement joins TRBV18 to TRBJ1-4; D unclear. The V gene lost 11 bases and the J gene lost 0 bases, with 16 bases spanning the gap. The CDR3 has 15 residues. CDR1 is KGHSH and CDR2 is LQKENI in the germline V gene. CDR3 in DNA: TGTGCCGCCCGGGTCGGTGTCGCAACTAATGAAAAACTGTTTTTT. It is translated as CAARVGVATNEKLFF.

This chain joins TRBV7-3 and TRBJ2-6; D perhaps matches TRBD2 (6 bases). CDR3 length equals 17 residues. Germline V gene data show CDR1 as SGHTA and CDR2 as FQGTGA. Trimming left V 0 bases short and J 1 base short, with 10 bases between. The CDR3 sequence is CASSLTGGDSGANVLTF. DNA for the CDR3: TGTGCCAGCAGCTTAACGGGGGGAGATTCTGGGGCCAACGTCCTGACTTTC.

The rearrangement links TRBV2 to TRBJ1-2; D perhaps matches TRBD1 (5 bases). The V and J ends lost 1 base and 3 bases respectively, with 18 bases between them. Germline CDR1 reads SNHLY; CDR2 reads FYNNEI. CDR3 length: 17 amino acids. As DNA, the CDR3 is TGTGCCAGCAGTGAAGAGTACGGCTGGGGACGGGACTATGGCTACACCTTC. Its translation: CASSEEYGWGRDYGYTF.

This chain links TRBV3-1 (or the pseudogene TRBV3-2) with TRBJ1-1, with D possibly matching TRBD1 (5 bases). V was clipped by 6 bases and J by 4 bases, with 9 bases between them. Germline lookup yields CDR1 LGHDT and CDR2 YNNKEL (reference sequence). CDR3 size: 12 residues. DNA for the CDR3: TGTGCCAGCAGTCGACAGCGCACTGAAGCTTTCTTT. This sequence encodes CASSRQRTEAFF.

This chain uses TRBV18 with TRBJ1-6; D remains unclear. CDR3 length equals 13 residues. The germline V and J ends were trimmed by 2 bases and 6 bases, with 5 bases remaining between them. Per germline, CDR1 KGHSH and CDR2 LQKENI. The CDR3 spells CASSPNSNSPLHF. In DNA form, the CDR3 reads TGTGCCAGCTCACCAAACAGTAATTCACCCCTCCACTTT.

Ten or more counts support this clone. The chain uses TRBV9 and TRBJ2-3; D not resolved. Germline assignment: CDR1 SGDLS and CDR2 YYNGEE. Trimming pared 4 bases from V and 6 bases from J, leaving 15 bases between. This CDR3 is 14 amino acids long. The CDR3 spells CASSPSGSMDTQYF. The CDR3 region has the DNA TGTGCCAGCAGCCCCTCTGGTTCTATGGATACGCAGTATTTT.

This clone occurred once. The V call is TRBV5-4, the J call TRBJ2-1, with 7 bases that match TRBD2. The CDR3 length is 13 residues. Trimming cost V 10 bases and J 1 base; bases outside gene matches: 5. The germline CDR1 and CDR2 sequences are SGHNT and YYREEE (reference sequence). The CDR3 bases are TGTGCCGACGGGGGGTTGTCCTACAATGAGCAGTTCTTC. Protein sequence: CADGGLSYNEQFF.

This clone was picked up one time. The chain joins TRBV11-1 to TRBJ2-1; D possibly corresponds to TRBD2 (5 bases). The length of the CDR3 is 16 residues. Per the germline V gene, CDR1 is SGHAT and CDR2 is FQDESV (reference sequence). V lost 1 base, J lost 0 bases, and 10 bases lay in between. The CDR3 is CASSLGTLSSYNEQFF. Written as DNA, the CDR3 is TGTGCCAGCAGCTTAGGGACTCTGAGCTCCTACAATGAGCAGTTCTTC. Based on the CDR3 plus reference TRBV11-1 and TRBJ2-1, the full variable domain is EAEVAQSPRYKITEKSQAVAFWCDPISGHATLYWYRQILGQGPELLVQFQDESVVDDSQLPKDRFSAERLKGVDSTLKIQPAELGDSAMYLCASSLGTLSSYNEQFFGPGTRLTVL.

The chain links TRBV18 to TRBJ2-5, with a weak D call TRBD2 (5 bases). The germline gives CDR1 KGHSH, CDR2 LQKENI. Trimming pared 2 bases from V and 2 bases from J, leaving 12 bases between. The CDR3 is made up of 15 amino acids. Here the CDR3 reads CASSPGSRVQETQYF. The CDR3 region has the DNA TGTGCCAGCTCACCAGGGTCGCGGGTACAAGAGACCCAGTACTTC.

The V call is TRBV5-1, the J call TRBJ2-2, with TRBD1 matching 9 bases. V shed 3 bases, J shed 0 bases, and the junction held 6 bases outside the gene matches. Per the germline V gene, CDR1 is SGHRS and CDR2 is YFSETQ. This CDR3 spans 17 amino acids. CDR3 loop: CASSSGQGSPNTGELFF. CDR3 sequence (DNA): TGCGCCAGCAGCTCCGGACAGGGGAGTCCGAACACCGGGGAGCTGTTTTTT.

Regarding this clone: An end of the junction does not agree with germline; a read error may underlie this. The chain has TRBV12-3 or TRBV12-4 and TRBJ1-3; 7 nucleotides match TRBD1. There are 11 residues in the CDR3. The CDR3 loop reads CASRKGGQKHF. The CDR3 DNA follows: TGTGCCAGCCGCAAAGGGGGACAGAAGCATTTT.

CDR3 nucleotide sequence: TGTGCCAGCAGACAGAGGAGGTCTAGTGGCTACACCTTC. It yields the protein CASRQRRSSGYTF. The chain recombines TRBV12-3 or TRBV12-4 with TRBJ1-2, with D uncertain. The CDR3 totals 13 residues. With 6 bases removed from V and 7 bases from J, the gap between germline ends came to 15 bases.

V and J are TRBV7-9 and TRBJ2-6, with D unclear. The CDR3 is 15 residues long. V lost 5 bases to trimming and J lost 1 base, with 9 bases between them. From germline, CDR1 is SEHNR and CDR2 FQNEAQ (reference sequence). As DNA, the CDR3 is TGTGCCAGCAGCCTCCGGTCTTCTGGGGCCAACGTCCTGACTTTC. It specifies CASSLRSSGANVLTF. Looking up the rest from reference TRBV7-9 and TRBJ2-6 gives the full variable domain: DTGVSQNPRHKITKRGQNVTFRCDPISEHNRLYWYRQTLGQGPEFLTYFQNEAQLEKSRLLSDRFSAERPKGSFSTLEIQRTEQGDSAMYLCASSLRSSGANVLTFGAGSRLTVL.

The chain links TRBV28 to TRBJ2-7; 9 nucleotides agree with TRBD1. The length of the CDR3 is 14 residues. After removal of 6 bases from V and 6 bases from J, the junction contained 9 bases not matched to a gene. CDR1 is MDHEN and CDR2 is SYDVKM in the germline V gene. The CDR3 DNA is TGTGCCAGCAGCGCACAGGGGGCGGTAGGCGAGCAGTACTTC. This translates into CASSAQGAVGEQYF.

This clone showed up just once. The chain carries TRBV6-4 and TRBJ2-5; 8 bases align to TRBD2. The CDR3 runs 15 residues. V trimming: 5 bases; J trimming: 4 bases; junction bases outside the gene matches: 9. CDR1 and CDR2 from the germline V gene are MRHNA and SNTAGT. CDR3 DNA: TGTGCCAGCAGTAAAAATGGACTAGCCAGAGAGACCCAGTACTTC. Its protein product is CASSKNGLARETQYF.

This sequence joins TRBV19 and TRBJ1-6; 7 nucleotides agree with TRBD1. The ends lost 6 bases at V and 0 bases at J; junction bases unmatched: 8. The CDR3 totals 17 residues. CDR1 and CDR2 (germline): LNHDA, SQIVND (reference sequence). CDR3 amino acids: CASSLGTVDSYNSPLHF. DNA for the CDR3: TGTGCCAGTAGCCTAGGGACAGTGGACTCCTATAATTCACCCCTCCACTTT.

The chain joins TRBV18 to TRBJ2-7; maybe TRBD2 (5 bases). There are 13 residues in the CDR3. CDR1 and CDR2 from the germline V gene are KGHSH and LQKENI. V was pared by 2 bases and J by 3 bases, with 8 bases between. The CDR3 DNA reads as TGTGCCAGCTCACCAGGGGAGCGCTACGAGCAGTACTTC. Protein: CASSPGERYEQYF.

This chain uses TRBV5-6 with TRBJ1-1; D is ambiguous. The CDR3 consists of 14 residues. Germline CDR1 is SGHDT and CDR2 is YYEEEE. Trimming removed 2 bases from V and 2 bases from J, with 10 bases in between. The CDR3 here is CASSFRRINTEAFF. CDR3 sequence (DNA): TGTGCCAGCAGCTTTCGACGGATAAACACTGAAGCTTTCTTT.

This clone was picked up one time. The gene calls are TRBV10-2 and TRBJ1-2; no reliable D call. Trimming left V 2 bases short and J 4 bases short, with 17 bases between. This CDR3 has 16 amino acids. The germline V gene encodes CDR1 WSHSY and CDR2 SAAADI. CDR3: CASSERGAPGGYGYTF. The CDR3 DNA is TGCGCCAGCAGTGAGCGCGGCGCCCCAGGCGGCTATGGCTACACCTTC.

The genes are TRBV7-6 and TRBJ1-2; D gene unclear. V was pared by 4 bases and J by 4 bases, with 19 bases between. The CDR3 is 16 residues long. Germline V lookup: CDR1 SGHVS, CDR2 FNYEAQ. CDR3 loop: CASSSPTGHGGYGYTF. The CDR3 DNA reads as TGTGCCAGCAGCTCCCCCACGGGTCACGGCGGCTATGGCTACACCTTC.

The V gene is TRBV9, the J gene TRBJ1-2; 9 bases agree with TRBD1. Unmatched junction bases numbered 7, after V lost 3 bases and J lost 4 bases. CDR1 and CDR2 (germline): SGDLS, YYNGEE. CDR3 length: 15 amino acids. In DNA, the CDR3 is TGTGCCAGCAGCGCGACGAGGACAGGGGCCTATGGCTACACCTTC. Translation gives CASSATRTGAYGYTF.

This sequence joins TRBV3-1 (or the pseudogene TRBV3-2) and TRBJ2-7, with D perhaps matching TRBD2 (7 bases). V was clipped by 5 bases and J by 6 bases, with 11 bases between them. The CDR3 totals 12 residues. The germline V gene has CDR1 LGHDT and CDR2 YNNKEL (reference sequence). CDR3 DNA: TGTGCCAGCAGCTTTGGGGGGGCCGAGCAGTACTTC. This encodes CASSFGGAEQYF.

The CDR3 DNA is TGTGCCAGCAGCGTAGAAGGGGGGGCAGTCAATGAGCAGTTCTTC. Amino acids: CASSVEGGAVNEQFF. V is TRBV9 and J is TRBJ2-1; the D gene is possibly TRBD2 (7 bases). Germline V CDR1 and CDR2: SGDLS, YYNGEE. CDR3 length: 15 amino acids. V was cut by 0 bases and J by 6 bases, with 13 bases left in between.

The CDR3 bases are TGTGCCAGCAGCTTGCCCAGCCACAATGAGCAGTTCTTC. Its translation is CASSLPSHNEQFF. The chain couples TRBV5-4 to TRBJ2-1; unclear D gene. The ends were cut back, 1 base at V and 5 bases at J, with 7 bases in the middle. Looked up from germline, CDR1 is SGHNT and CDR2 is YYREEE (reference sequence). The CDR3 has 13 amino acids. Drawing the rest from reference TRBV5-4 and TRBJ2-1, the complete variable domain is ETGVTQSPTHLIKTRGQQVTLRCSSQSGHNTVSWYQQALGQGPQFIFQYYREEENGRGNFPPRFSGLQFPNYSSELNVNALELDDSALYLCASSLPSHNEQFFGPGTRLTVL.

This clone appeared once. This chain connects TRBV3-1 (or the pseudogene TRBV3-2) to TRBJ2-1; D perhaps matches TRBD1 (6 bases). Trimming took off 1 base at V and 10 bases at J, with 23 bases between the two ends. CDR1 is LGHDT and CDR2 is YNNKEL in the germline V gene (reference sequence). The CDR3 consists of 17 residues. The CDR3 here is CASSQVGLQGSWGEQFF. CDR3 DNA sequence: TGTGCCAGCAGCCAAGTTGGTCTCCAGGGGTCTTGGGGGGAGCAGTTCTTC.

DNA of the CDR3: TGTGCCAGCTCACCACCGGGACAGGGACGCAATGAGCAGTTCTTC. Protein product: CASSPPGQGRNEQFF. The chain uses TRBV18 and TRBJ2-1; 9 bases are a match to TRBD1. With V trimmed by 0 bases and J by 6 bases, 3 bases remained unmatched. Germline V gene lookup returns CDR1 KGHSH and CDR2 LQKENI. The CDR3 is 15 residues long. The full variable domain, in which reference TRBV18 and TRBJ2-1 provide the parts outside the CDR3, is NAGVMQNPRHLVRRRGQEARLRCSPMKGHSHVYWYRQLPEEGLKFMVYLQKENIIDESGMPKERFSAEFPKEGPSILRIQQVVRGDSAAYFCASSPPGQGRNEQFFGPGTRLTVL.

This rearrangement joins TRBV24-1 to TRBJ1-4, with a possible D match to TRBD1 (5 bases). CDR1 is KGHDR, CDR2 SFDVKD, per germline. Trimming cost V 4 bases and J 5 bases, with 13 bases left between them. CDR3 size: 15 residues. This chain's CDR3 is CATSESGSSNEKLFF. DNA for the CDR3: TGTGCCACCAGTGAGTCAGGGTCATCAAATGAAAAACTGTTTTTT.